This TCR beta chain was profiled in a study of shared clonotypes between healthy human individuals. Study summary: Three plates were used per donor for CD4 naive, three for CD4 memory, two for CD8 naive and one for CD8 memory. General observations from the study: Larger estimated richness was generally recorded for naive subsets relative to memory subsets.

Sequencing used immunoSEQ multiplex PCR; TCRdb keeps in-frame clones, though not all of them. The table has around 2.1 million clones, around 95% seen once. Regarding this clone: Its specificity is not known.

The TCR sequence derives from a man younger than 30 in good health. Sequenced: naive CD4+ T cells sorted from blood. Subset noted: CD45RA+ positively selected.

The DNA for the CDR3 is TGTGCCAGCAGCGGGAGACCACCCGGAAACACCATATATTTT. Protein product: CASSGRPPGNTIYF. The J gene is TRBJ1-3, the V gene TRBV9; D is unresolved. The CDR3 sequence is 14 residues long. Trimming shortened V by 3 bases and J by 4 bases, and 11 bases separated the two germline ends. Per germline, CDR1 SGDLS and CDR2 YYNGEE.